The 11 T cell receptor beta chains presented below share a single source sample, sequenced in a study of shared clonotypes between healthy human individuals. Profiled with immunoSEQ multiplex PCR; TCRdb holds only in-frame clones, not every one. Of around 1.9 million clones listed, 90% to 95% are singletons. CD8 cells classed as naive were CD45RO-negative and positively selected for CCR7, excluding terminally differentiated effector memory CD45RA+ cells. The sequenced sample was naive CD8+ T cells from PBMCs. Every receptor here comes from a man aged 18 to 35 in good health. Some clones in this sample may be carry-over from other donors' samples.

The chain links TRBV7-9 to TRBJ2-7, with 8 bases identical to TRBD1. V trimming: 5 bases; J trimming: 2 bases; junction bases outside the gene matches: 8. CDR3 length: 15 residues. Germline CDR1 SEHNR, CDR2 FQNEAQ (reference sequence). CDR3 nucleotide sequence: TGTGCCAGCAGCCCCTGGACAGGGAATCCCTACGAGCAGTACTTC. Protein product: CASSPWTGNPYEQYF.

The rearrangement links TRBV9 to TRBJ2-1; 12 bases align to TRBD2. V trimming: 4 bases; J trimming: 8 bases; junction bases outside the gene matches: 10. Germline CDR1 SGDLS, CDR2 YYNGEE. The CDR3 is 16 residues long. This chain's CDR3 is CASSPQTSGSPHEQFF. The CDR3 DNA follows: TGTGCCAGCAGCCCGCAGACTAGCGGGAGTCCTCATGAGCAGTTCTTC.

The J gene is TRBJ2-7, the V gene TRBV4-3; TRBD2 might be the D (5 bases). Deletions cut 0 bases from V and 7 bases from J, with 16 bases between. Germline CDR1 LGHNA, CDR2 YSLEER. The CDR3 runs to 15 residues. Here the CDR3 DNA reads TGCGCCAGCAGCCAAGATTGGGCTTTGGGCGGGGAGCAGTACTTC. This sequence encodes CASSQDWALGGEQYF.

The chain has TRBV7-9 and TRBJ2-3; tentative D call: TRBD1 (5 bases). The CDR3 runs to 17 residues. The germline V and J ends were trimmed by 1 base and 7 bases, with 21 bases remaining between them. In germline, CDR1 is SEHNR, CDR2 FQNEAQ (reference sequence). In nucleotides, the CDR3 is TGTGCCAGCAGCTTAGTGGCCCCAATGGGGCTCACGTATACGCAGTATTTT. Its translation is CASSLVAPMGLTYTQYF.

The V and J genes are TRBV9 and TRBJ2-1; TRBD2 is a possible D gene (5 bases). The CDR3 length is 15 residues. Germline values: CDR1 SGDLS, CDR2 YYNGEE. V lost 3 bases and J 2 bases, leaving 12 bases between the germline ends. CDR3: CASSGWGAPYNEQFF. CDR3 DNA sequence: TGTGCCAGCAGCGGTTGGGGAGCCCCCTACAATGAGCAGTTCTTC.

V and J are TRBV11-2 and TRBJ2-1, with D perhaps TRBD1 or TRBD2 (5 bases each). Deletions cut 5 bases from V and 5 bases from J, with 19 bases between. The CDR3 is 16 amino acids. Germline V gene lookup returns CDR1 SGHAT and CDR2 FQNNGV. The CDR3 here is CASSRATVLGDNEQFF. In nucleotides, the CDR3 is TGTGCCAGCAGCCGAGCGACAGTCCTGGGGGACAATGAGCAGTTCTTC.

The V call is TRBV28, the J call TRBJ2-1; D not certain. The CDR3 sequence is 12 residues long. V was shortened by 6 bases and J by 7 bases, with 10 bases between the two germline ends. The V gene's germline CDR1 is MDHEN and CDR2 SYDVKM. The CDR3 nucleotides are TGTGCCAGCAGCACACAAGGGAATGAGCAGTTCTTC. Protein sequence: CASSTQGNEQFF.

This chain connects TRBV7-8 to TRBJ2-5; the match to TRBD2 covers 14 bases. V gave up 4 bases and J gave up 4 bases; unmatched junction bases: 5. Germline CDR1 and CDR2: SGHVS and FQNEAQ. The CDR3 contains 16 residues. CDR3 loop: CASSWTGTSGGETQYF. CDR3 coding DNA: TGTGCCAGCAGCTGGACCGGGACTAGCGGGGGAGAGACCCAGTACTTC.

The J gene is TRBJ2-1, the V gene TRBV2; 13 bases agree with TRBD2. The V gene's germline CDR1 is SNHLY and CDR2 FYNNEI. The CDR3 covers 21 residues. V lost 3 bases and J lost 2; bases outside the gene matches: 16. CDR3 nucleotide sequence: TGTGCCAGCAGTGAGGGATCGAGACTAGCGGGAGGAGGAGTGACCTACAATGAGCAGTTCTTC. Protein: CASSEGSRLAGGGVTYNEQFF.

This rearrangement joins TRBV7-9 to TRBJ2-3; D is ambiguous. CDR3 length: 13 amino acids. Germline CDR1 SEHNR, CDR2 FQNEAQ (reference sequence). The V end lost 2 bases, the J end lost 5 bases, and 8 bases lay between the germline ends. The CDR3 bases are TGTGCCAGCAGCTTAAAGTTTGGAGATACGCAGTATTTT. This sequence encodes CASSLKFGDTQYF.

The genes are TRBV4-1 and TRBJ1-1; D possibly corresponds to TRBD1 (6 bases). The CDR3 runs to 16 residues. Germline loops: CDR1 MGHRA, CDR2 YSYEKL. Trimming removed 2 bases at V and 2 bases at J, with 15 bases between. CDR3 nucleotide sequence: TGCGCCAGCAGCCAACCTCCCGGGACACTAAACACTGAAGCTTTCTTT. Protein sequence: CASSQPPGTLNTEAFF.